Below are 26 T cell receptor beta chains sequenced from a single sample in a study of response to subunit inactivated influenza vaccine. One entry per CDR3 protein results from TCRdb running MiXCR on the RT-PCR reads. This sample has more than 550,000 distinct CDR3 sequences; 10% to 15% occur once, and the top ten carry 9.5% to 13%. The material sequenced was PBMCs from blood, taken on the day of vaccination. The receptor source for this set is a man aged 50 to 60 who received an inactivated influenza vaccine.

The rearrangement uses TRBV12-3 or TRBV12-4 and TRBJ2-2; 7 bases are a match to TRBD1. This CDR3 has 20 amino acids. Germline trimming cut 5 bases from V and 8 bases from J; bases unmatched to any gene: 26. CDR3 sequence (DNA): TGTGCCAGCAGTCCAATAGATGTCCTAGGGACAGACGCCGCGGTGGGGGAGCTGTTTTTT. The encoded protein is CASSPIDVLGTDAAVGELFF.

The sample holds a few counts of this clonotype. The chain couples TRBV7-2 to TRBJ1-5; weak D call: TRBD1 (6 bases). CDR1 is SGHTA, CDR2 FQGNSA, per germline. The CDR3 is 13 residues long. The V and J ends lost 3 bases and 8 bases respectively, with 11 bases between them. The CDR3 is CASSFGTSEPQHF. The CDR3 DNA sequence: TGTGCCAGCAGCTTTGGGACATCCGAGCCCCAGCATTTT.

V usage is TRBV27 and J usage is TRBJ2-1; 8 bases agree with TRBD2. CDR3 size: 16 residues. V gave up 6 bases and J gave up 5 bases; unmatched junction bases: 12. The germline V gene has CDR1 MNHEY and CDR2 SMNVEV (reference sequence). The CDR3 loop is CASSRRPTSGHNEQFF. CDR3 nucleotides: TGTGCCAGCAGCCGCCGCCCCACTAGCGGACACAATGAGCAGTTCTTC.

In its sample, this clonotype was seen many times. The gene calls are TRBV20-1 and TRBJ2-7; a weak D match, TRBD2 (7 bases). The length of the CDR3 is 14 residues. Per germline, CDR1 DFQATT and CDR2 SNEGSKA (reference sequence). The V end was cut by 2 bases, the J end by 0 bases, with 11 bases between. DNA of the CDR3: TGCAGTGCTAGAAGGGGGGGGAGCTCCTACGAGCAGTACTTC. Residues: CSARRGGSSYEQYF.

This clonotype turned up a few times. The chain links TRBV28 to TRBJ2-7; D is possibly TRBD2 (6 bases). The CDR3 is made up of 12 amino acids. Germline V gives CDR1 MDHEN, CDR2 SYDVKM. The V gene lost 2 bases and the J gene lost 9 bases, with 11 bases spanning the gap. The CDR3 DNA sequence: TGTGCCAGCAGTTTAGGGAGGAGTTCGCAGTACTTC. Translated, it gives CASSLGRSSQYF.

This clonotype was observed a handful of times. The chain joins TRBV5-4 to TRBJ1-5, with D tentatively TRBD1 (6 bases). V was shortened by 1 base and J by 7 bases, with 12 bases between the two germline ends. CDR3 size: 14 residues. Germline values: CDR1 SGHNT, CDR2 YYREEE (reference sequence). In DNA form, the CDR3 reads TGTGCCAGCAGCTTGATGGGACAACGACAGCCCCAGCATTTT. It is translated as CASSLMGQRQPQHF. Combining the CDR3 with reference TRBV5-4 and TRBJ1-5 gives the whole variable domain ETGVTQSPTHLIKTRGQQVTLRCSSQSGHNTVSWYQQALGQGPQFIFQYYREEENGRGNFPPRFSGLQFPNYSSELNVNALELDDSALYLCASSLMGQRQPQHFGDGTRLSIL.

This clonotype showed up just a few times. The V and J genes are TRBV10-3 and TRBJ2-3; D ambiguous. CDR3 length: 12 amino acids. Germline loops: CDR1 ENHRY, CDR2 SYGVKD. Deletions cut 9 bases from V and 0 bases from J, with 7 bases between. The CDR3 loop is CAIGGSTDTQYF. The CDR3 bases are TGTGCCATTGGTGGGAGCACAGATACGCAGTATTTT.

This clonotype has just a few counts. The rearrangement uses TRBV27 and TRBJ2-7; D is ambiguous. The CDR3 has 16 amino acids. V gave up 2 bases and J gave up 0 bases, with 14 bases separating them. CDR1 is MNHEY and CDR2 is SMNVEV in the germline V gene (reference sequence). The CDR3 DNA is TGTGCCAGCAGTTTAGCCCCTCCCGGCAGCTCCTACGAGCAGTACTTC. This gives the protein CASSLAPPGSSYEQYF.

This clonotype was seen only once. The V gene is TRBV20-1, the J gene TRBJ2-1, with 11 bases lining up with TRBD2. Germline trimming cut 2 bases from V and 10 bases from J; bases unmatched to any gene: 13. CDR1 and CDR2 from the germline V gene are DFQATT and SNEGSKA (reference sequence). This CDR3 has 16 residues. CDR3: CSARSGTSGRGSEQFF. The CDR3 bases are TGCAGTGCTAGATCCGGGACTAGCGGCCGGGGGAGCGAGCAGTTCTTC.

This chain connects TRBV5-1 to TRBJ2-7; 8 positions match TRBD2. The germline CDR1 and CDR2 sequences are SGHRS and YFSETQ. This CDR3 is built from 20 residues. The ends lost 0 bases at V and 3 bases at J; junction bases unmatched: 20. The CDR3 DNA reads TGCGCCAGCAGCTTGGCGGGCGGCAGTTGGAGGACTAGCAACCTCTACGAGCAGTACTTC. This sequence encodes CASSLAGGSWRTSNLYEQYF.

This clonotype appeared a few times. This chain joins TRBV12-3 or TRBV12-4 and TRBJ1-2; the D gene is possibly TRBD1 (5 bases). The CDR3 runs to 13 residues. V shed 6 bases and J shed 4 bases, with 12 bases lying between them. CDR3 protein: CASRPRDGYGYTF. The CDR3 DNA reads as TGTGCCAGCAGACCCCGGGACGGCTATGGCTACACCTTC.

This clonotype turned up a few times. The V and J genes are TRBV18 and TRBJ2-1; TRBD1 matches at 9 bases. The ends lost 5 bases at V and 5 bases at J; junction bases unmatched: 10. This CDR3 contains 16 residues. Germline loops: CDR1 KGHSH, CDR2 LQKENI. The CDR3 DNA is TGTGCCAGCTCATCCGGACAGGGGAGGAGGAACAATGAGCAGTTCTTC. Translating it yields CASSSGQGRRNNEQFF.

The rearrangement links TRBV29-1 to TRBJ2-1; D perhaps matches TRBD2 (6 bases). Germline CDR1 is SQVTM and CDR2 is ANQGSEA. V lost 3 bases to trimming and J lost 3 bases, with 12 bases between them. This CDR3 spans 14 amino acids. The CDR3 here is CSVDNRGNYNEQFF. Written as DNA, the CDR3 is TGCAGCGTTGATAATCGGGGGAACTACAATGAGCAGTTCTTC.

This CDR3 reads CASSHSLEGQQYQETQYF. In DNA, the CDR3 is TGCGCCAGCAGCCATTCACTCGAGGGACAGCAGTACCAAGAGACCCAGTACTTC. The chain couples TRBV4-3 to TRBJ2-5; the match to TRBD1 covers 7 bases. Germline-derived CDR1 and CDR2 are LGHNA and YSLEER. Losses at the gene ends were 3 bases for V and 0 bases for J; bases not matched to a gene: 13. The CDR3 totals 18 residues.

V gene TRBV20-1 combines with J gene TRBJ1-2; 10 bases agree with TRBD1. CDR1 and CDR2 from the germline V gene are DFQATT and SNEGSKA (reference sequence). V dropped 3 bases and J dropped 5; count of bases not matched to a gene: 9. The CDR3 sequence is 15 residues long. The chain's CDR3 is CSARPPGQGNYGYTF. The CDR3 nucleotides read TGCAGTGCTAGGCCCCCGGGACAGGGGAATTATGGCTACACCTTC.

The chain links TRBV5-1 to TRBJ1-1; D is unclear. Germline-derived CDR1 and CDR2 are SGHRS and YFSETQ. The CDR3 consists of 14 residues. V lost 4 bases and J 6 bases, leaving 16 bases between the germline ends. CDR3 loop: CASSAQSRWSEAFF. CDR3 bases: TGCGCCAGCAGCGCACAGTCTCGCTGGTCTGAAGCTTTCTTT.

This clonotype was observed a few times. This chain joins TRBV20-1 and TRBJ1-4, with TRBD1 matching over 10 bases. The CDR3 has 15 residues. CDR1 and CDR2 from the germline V gene are DFQATT and SNEGSKA (reference sequence). V was clipped by 2 bases and J by 10 bases; unmatched bases: 10. The CDR3 bases are TGCAGTGCTAGAACGACAGGGGGCGGAGAGGCAAAACTGTTTTTT. Amino acids: CSARTTGGGEAKLFF.

This chain joins TRBV19 and TRBJ1-4; 9 bases are a match to TRBD1. V shed 5 bases, J shed 8 bases, and the junction held 6 bases outside the gene matches. Per the germline V gene, CDR1 is LNHDA and CDR2 is SQIVND (reference sequence). The CDR3 sequence is 14 residues long. CDR3 in amino acids: CASSWTGENEKLFF. The CDR3 coding sequence is TGTGCCAGTAGTTGGACAGGGGAGAACGAAAAACTGTTTTTT.

The table lists this clonotype with many counts. The V gene is TRBV9, the J gene TRBJ2-7; 13 bases are a match to TRBD2. Germline V lookup: CDR1 SGDLS, CDR2 YYNGEE. The CDR3 has 15 residues. Trimming removed 2 bases from V and 4 bases from J; junction bases left unmatched: 3. The CDR3 sequence: CASSVGTSGIYEQYF. The DNA for the CDR3 is TGTGCCAGCAGCGTTGGGACTAGCGGGATATACGAGCAGTACTTC. Full variable domain (missing parts from reference TRBV9 and TRBJ2-7): DSGVTQTPKHLITATGQRVTLRCSPRSGDLSVYWYQQSLDQGLQFLIQYYNGEERAKGNILERFSAQQFPDLHSELNLSSLELGDSALYFCASSVGTSGIYEQYFGPGTRLTVT.

This clonotype was observed many times. V and J are TRBV27 and TRBJ2-5; TRBD1 is a possible D gene (6 bases). CDR1 MNHEY and CDR2 SMNVEV come from the germline V gene (reference sequence). The germline V and J ends were trimmed by 4 bases and 4 bases, with 13 bases remaining between them. The CDR3 covers 14 residues. CDR3 protein: CASSSSGVIETQYF. The CDR3 DNA reads TGTGCCAGCAGTTCTTCAGGGGTTATAGAGACCCAGTACTTC.

This clonotype came up a few times. V usage is TRBV4-1 and J usage is TRBJ2-1; the match to TRBD2 covers 8 bases. The V gene's germline CDR1 is MGHRA and CDR2 YSYEKL. The V segment lost 2 bases and the J segment 1 base; nucleotides outside the gene matches: 7. CDR3 length: 17 amino acids. This CDR3 reads CASSQMTGGRSYNEQFF. The CDR3, as DNA: TGCGCCAGCAGCCAAATGACAGGCGGGAGGTCCTACAATGAGCAGTTCTTC.

This sequence joins TRBV14 and TRBJ2-2, with D tentatively TRBD1 (6 bases). CDR1 SGHDN and CDR2 FVKESK come from the germline V gene. Trimming took 9 bases from V and 4 from J, leaving 12 bases between them. CDR3 size: 13 residues. The CDR3 nucleotides are TGTGCCAGTTCGGGACACCTCACCGGGGAGCTGTTTTTT. It yields the protein CASSGHLTGELFF.

The chain couples TRBV16 to TRBJ2-1; TRBD2 is a possible D gene (6 bases). The length of the CDR3 is 16 residues. V lost 0 bases and J 4 bases, leaving 13 bases between the germline ends. Germline V gene lookup returns CDR1 KGHSY and CDR2 FQNENV. Here the CDR3 reads CASSQSFSGSYNEQFF. In DNA, the CDR3 is TGTGCCAGCAGCCAATCATTCAGCGGGTCTTACAATGAGCAGTTCTTC.

This clonotype was observed a few times. CDR3: CSVRDIFQPQYF. The CDR3 region has the DNA TGCAGCGTTAGGGACATCTTTCAGCCCCAGTACTTC. The chain employs TRBV29-1 and TRBJ2-5; D may be TRBD1 (6 bases). Per germline, CDR1 SQVTM and CDR2 ANQGSEA. The length of the CDR3 is 12 residues. The V end lost 5 bases, the J end lost 9 bases, and 16 bases lay between the germline ends. Using reference TRBV29-1 and TRBJ2-5 for the parts outside the CDR3, the full variable domain is SAVISQKPSRDICQRGTSLTIQCQVDSQVTMMFWYRQQPGQSLTLIATANQGSEATYESGFVIDKFPISRPNLTFSTLTVSNMSPEDSSIYLCSVRDIFQPQYFGPGTRLLVL.

This clonotype was observed a handful of times. The CDR3 DNA is TGCAGTGCTGTAGCGGGAGGTGGCACCGGGGAGCTGTTTTTT. Translated: CSAVAGGGTGELFF. This chain joins TRBV20-1 and TRBJ2-2, with 10 bases that match TRBD2. Germline V gives CDR1 DFQATT, CDR2 SNEGSKA (reference sequence). The CDR3 sequence is 14 residues long. The V and J ends lost 5 bases and 4 bases, in that order; junction bases with no gene match: 4.

The chain recombines TRBV15 with TRBJ2-1, with D perhaps TRBD2 (6 bases). Germline-derived CDR1 and CDR2 are LNHNV and YYDKDF (reference sequence). CDR3 length: 16 residues. Trimming stripped 1 base from V and 0 bases from J, with 10 bases between. The CDR3 region is CATSRGAGGSYNEQFF. In DNA, the CDR3 is TGTGCCACCAGCAGAGGAGCGGGTGGCTCCTACAATGAGCAGTTCTTC.